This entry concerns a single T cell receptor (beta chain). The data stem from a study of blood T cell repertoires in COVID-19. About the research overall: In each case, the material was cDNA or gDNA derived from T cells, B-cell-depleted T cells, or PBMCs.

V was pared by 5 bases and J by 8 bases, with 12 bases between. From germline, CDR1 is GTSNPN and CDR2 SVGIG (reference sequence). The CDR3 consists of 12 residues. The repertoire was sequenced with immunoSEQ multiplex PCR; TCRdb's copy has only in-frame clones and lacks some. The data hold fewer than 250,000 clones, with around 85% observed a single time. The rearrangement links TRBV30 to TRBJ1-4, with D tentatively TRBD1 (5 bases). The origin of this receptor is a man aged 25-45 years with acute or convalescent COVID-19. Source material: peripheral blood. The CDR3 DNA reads TGTGCCTGGCAGGGAAGGGAAGAAAAACTGTTTTTT. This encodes CAWQGREEKLFF.